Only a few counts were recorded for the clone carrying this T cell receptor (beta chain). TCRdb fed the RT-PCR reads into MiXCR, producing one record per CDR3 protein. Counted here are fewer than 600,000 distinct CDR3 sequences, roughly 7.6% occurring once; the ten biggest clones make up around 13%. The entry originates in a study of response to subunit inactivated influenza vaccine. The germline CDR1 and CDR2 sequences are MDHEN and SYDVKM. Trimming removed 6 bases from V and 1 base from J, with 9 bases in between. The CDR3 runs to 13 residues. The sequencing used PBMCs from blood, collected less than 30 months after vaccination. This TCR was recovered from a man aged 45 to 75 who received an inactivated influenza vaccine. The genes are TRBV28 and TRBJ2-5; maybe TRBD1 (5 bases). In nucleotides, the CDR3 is TGTGCCAGCAGAGGGGCGGCCCAAGAGACCCAGTACTTC. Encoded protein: CASRGAAQETQYF.